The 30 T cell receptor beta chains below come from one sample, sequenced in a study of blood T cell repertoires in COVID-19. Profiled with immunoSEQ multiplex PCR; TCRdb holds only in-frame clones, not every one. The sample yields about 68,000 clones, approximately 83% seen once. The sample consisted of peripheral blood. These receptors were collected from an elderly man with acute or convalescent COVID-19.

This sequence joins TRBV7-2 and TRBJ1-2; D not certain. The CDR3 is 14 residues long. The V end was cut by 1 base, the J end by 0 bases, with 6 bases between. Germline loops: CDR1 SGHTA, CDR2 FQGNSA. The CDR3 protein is CASSLVETNYGYTF. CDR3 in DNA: TGTGCCAGCAGCTTAGTAGAAACTAACTATGGCTACACCTTC.

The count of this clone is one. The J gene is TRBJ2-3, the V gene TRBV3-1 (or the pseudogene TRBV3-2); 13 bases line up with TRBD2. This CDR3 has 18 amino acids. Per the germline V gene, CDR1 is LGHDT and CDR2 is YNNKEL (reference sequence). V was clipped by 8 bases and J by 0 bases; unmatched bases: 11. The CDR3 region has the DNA TGTGCCAGCGGGCCACTAGCGGGGGGGCCGGATAGCACAGATACGCAGTATTTT. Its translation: CASGPLAGGPDSTDTQYF.

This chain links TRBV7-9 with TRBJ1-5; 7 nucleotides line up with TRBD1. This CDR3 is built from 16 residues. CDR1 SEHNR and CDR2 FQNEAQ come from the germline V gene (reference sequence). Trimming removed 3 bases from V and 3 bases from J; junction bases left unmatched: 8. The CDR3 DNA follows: TGTGCCAGCAGCTTTGGTACAGGGGATTTCAATCAGCCCCAGCATTTT. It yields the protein CASSFGTGDFNQPQHF.

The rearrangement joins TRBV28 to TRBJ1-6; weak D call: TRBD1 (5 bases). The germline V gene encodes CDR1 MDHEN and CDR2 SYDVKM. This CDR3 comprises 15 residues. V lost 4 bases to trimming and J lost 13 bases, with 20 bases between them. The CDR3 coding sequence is TGTGCCAGCAGTTCCAGACAGAGGACGAGTAAGCCCCTCCACTTT. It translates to CASSSRQRTSKPLHF.

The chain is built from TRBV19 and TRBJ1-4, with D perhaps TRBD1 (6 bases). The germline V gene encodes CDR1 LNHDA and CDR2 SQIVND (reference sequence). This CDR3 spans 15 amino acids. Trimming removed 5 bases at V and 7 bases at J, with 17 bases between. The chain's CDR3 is CASSSQDSGAEKLFF. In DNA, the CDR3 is TGTGCCAGTAGTTCCCAGGACAGTGGGGCTGAAAAACTGTTTTTT.

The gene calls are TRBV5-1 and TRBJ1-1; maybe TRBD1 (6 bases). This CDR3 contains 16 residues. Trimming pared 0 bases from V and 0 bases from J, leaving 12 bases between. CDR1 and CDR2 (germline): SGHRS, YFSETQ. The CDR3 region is CASSLAGGAMNTEAFF. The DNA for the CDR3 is TGCGCCAGCAGCTTGGCTGGGGGGGCTATGAACACTGAAGCTTTCTTT.

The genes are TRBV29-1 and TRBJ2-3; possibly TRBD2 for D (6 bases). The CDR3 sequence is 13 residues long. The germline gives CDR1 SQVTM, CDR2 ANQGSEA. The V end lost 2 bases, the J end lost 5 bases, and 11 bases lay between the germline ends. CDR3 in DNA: TGCAGCGTTGAACGGTCGGGAGAAGATACGCAGTATTTT. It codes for CSVERSGEDTQYF.

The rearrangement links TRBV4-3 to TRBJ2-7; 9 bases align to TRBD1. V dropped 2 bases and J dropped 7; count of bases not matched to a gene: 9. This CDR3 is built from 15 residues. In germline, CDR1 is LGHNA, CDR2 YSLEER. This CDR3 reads CASSQSGTGSLEQYF. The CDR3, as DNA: TGCGCCAGCAGCCAATCCGGGACAGGGTCTTTAGAGCAGTACTTC.

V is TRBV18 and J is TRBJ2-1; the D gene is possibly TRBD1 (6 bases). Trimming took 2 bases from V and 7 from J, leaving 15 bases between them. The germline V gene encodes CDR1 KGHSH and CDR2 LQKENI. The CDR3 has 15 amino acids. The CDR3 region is CASSPGQQGRNEQFF. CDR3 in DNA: TGTGCCAGCTCACCAGGGCAACAGGGTAGGAATGAGCAGTTCTTC.

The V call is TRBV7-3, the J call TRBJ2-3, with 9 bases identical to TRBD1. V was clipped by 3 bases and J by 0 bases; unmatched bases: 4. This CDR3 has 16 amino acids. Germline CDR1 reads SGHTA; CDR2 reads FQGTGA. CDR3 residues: CASSFLTGGSTDTQYF. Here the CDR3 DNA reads TGTGCCAGCAGCTTTTTGACAGGGGGTAGCACAGATACGCAGTATTTT.

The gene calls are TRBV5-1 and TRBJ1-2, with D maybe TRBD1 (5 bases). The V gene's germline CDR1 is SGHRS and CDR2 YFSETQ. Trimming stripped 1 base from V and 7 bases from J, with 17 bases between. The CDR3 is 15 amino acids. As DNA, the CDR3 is TGCGCCAGCAGCTTGCTTTCCATTCGGGGGTCTGGCTACACCTTC. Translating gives CASSLLSIRGSGYTF.

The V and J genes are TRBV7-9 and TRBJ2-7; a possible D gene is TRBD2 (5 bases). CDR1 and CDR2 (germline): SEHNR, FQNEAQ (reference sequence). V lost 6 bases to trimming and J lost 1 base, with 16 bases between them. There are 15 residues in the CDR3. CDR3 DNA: TGTGCCAGCAGTTCTTCCAGCGGACGATCCTACGAGCAGTACTTC. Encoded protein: CASSSSSGRSYEQYF.

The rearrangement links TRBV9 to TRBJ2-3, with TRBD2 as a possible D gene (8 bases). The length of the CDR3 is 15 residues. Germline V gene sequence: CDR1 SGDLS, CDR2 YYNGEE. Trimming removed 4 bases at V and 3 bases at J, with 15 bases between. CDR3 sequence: CASSPREGATDTQYF. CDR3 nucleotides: TGTGCCAGCAGCCCCCGGGAGGGGGCGACAGATACGCAGTATTTT.

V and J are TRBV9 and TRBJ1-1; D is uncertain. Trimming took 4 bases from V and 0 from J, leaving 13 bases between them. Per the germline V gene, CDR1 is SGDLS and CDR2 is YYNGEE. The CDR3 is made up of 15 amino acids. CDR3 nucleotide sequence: TGTGCCAGCAGCAAGAGCCCGGGTATGAACACTGAAGCTTTCTTT. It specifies CASSKSPGMNTEAFF.

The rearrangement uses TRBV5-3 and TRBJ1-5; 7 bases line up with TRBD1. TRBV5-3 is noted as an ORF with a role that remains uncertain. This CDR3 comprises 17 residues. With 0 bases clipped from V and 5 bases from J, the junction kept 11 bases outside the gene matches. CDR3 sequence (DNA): TGTGCCAGAAGCTTGGGGGACAGCTCTTTCATTCATCAGCCCCAGCATTTT. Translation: CARSLGDSSFIHQPQHF.

The CDR3 DNA reads as TGTGCCAGCAGCCACAGGGGTAACACCGGGGAGCTGTTTTTT. Protein product: CASSHRGNTGELFF. The chain links TRBV11-3 to TRBJ2-2, with TRBD1 identical over 7 bases. V dropped 5 bases and J dropped 2; count of bases not matched to a gene: 2. Germline assignment: CDR1 SGHNT and CDR2 YENEEA. This CDR3 region has 14 residues.

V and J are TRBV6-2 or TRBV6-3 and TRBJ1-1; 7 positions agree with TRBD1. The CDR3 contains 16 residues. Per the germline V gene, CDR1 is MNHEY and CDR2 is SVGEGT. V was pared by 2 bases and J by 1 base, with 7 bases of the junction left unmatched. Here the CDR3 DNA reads TGTGCCAGCAGTTACCCTAGACAGGGATCGAACACTGAAGCTTTCTTT. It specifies CASSYPRQGSNTEAFF.

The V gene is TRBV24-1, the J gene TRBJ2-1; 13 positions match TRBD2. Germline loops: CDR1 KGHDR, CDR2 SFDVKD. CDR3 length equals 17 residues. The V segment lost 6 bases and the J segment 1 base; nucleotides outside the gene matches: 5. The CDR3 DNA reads TGTGCCACCAGTTCCACTAGCGGGGGGGCTTCCTACAATGAGCAGTTCTTC. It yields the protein CATSSTSGGASYNEQFF.

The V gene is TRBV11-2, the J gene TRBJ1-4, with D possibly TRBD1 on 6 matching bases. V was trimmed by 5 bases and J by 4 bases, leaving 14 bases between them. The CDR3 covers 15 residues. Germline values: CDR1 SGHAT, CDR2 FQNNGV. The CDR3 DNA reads TGTGCCAGCAGCCGCAGGGGCGTGGGTAATGAAAAACTGTTTTTT. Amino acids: CASSRRGVGNEKLFF.

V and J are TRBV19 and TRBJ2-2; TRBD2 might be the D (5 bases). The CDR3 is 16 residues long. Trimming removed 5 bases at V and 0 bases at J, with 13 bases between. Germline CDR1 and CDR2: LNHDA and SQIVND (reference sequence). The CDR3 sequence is CASSLDWNANTGELFF. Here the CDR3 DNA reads TGTGCCAGTAGTTTGGACTGGAACGCGAACACCGGGGAGCTGTTTTTT.

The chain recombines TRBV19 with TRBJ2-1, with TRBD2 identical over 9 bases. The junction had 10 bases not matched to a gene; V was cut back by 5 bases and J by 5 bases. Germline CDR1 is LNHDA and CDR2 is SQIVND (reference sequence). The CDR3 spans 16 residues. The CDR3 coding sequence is TGTGCCAGTAGTGTCCCAACCGGGACTAGCAACAATGAGCAGTTCTTC. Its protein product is CASSVPTGTSNNEQFF.

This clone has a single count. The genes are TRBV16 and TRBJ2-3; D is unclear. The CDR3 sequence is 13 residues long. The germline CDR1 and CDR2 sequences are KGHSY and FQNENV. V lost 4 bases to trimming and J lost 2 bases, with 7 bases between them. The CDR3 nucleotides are TGTGCCAGCAGCCTATTAGCCACAGATACGCAGTATTTT. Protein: CASSLLATDTQYF.

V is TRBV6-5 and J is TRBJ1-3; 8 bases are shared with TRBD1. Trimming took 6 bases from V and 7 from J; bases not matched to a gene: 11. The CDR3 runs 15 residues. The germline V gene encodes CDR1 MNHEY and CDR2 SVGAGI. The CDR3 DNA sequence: TGTGCCAGCAGCAGTACCCACGACAGGGGCAACACCATATATTTT. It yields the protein CASSSTHDRGNTIYF.

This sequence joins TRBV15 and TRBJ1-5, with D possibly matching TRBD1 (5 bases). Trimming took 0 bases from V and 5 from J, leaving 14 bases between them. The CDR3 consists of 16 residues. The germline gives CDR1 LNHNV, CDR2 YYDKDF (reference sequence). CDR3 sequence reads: CATSRDYQGMDQPQHF. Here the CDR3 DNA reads TGTGCCACCAGCAGAGATTACCAGGGAATGGATCAGCCCCAGCATTTT.

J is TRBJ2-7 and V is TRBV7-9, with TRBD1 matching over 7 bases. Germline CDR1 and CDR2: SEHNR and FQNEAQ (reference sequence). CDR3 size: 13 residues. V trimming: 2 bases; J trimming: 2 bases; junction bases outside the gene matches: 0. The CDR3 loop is CASSLQGAYEQYF. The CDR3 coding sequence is TGTGCCAGCAGCTTACAGGGGGCCTACGAGCAGTACTTC.

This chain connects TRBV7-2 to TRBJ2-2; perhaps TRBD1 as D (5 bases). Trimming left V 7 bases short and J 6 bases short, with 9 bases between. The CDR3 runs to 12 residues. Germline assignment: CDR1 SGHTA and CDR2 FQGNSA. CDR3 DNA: TGTGCCAGCACCTCCAGGGCCGGGGAGCTGTTTTTT. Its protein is CASTSRAGELFF.

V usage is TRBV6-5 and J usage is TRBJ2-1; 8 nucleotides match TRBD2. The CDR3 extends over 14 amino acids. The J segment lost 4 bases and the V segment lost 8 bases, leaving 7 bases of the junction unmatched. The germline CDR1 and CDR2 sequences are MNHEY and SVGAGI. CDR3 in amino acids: CASHREGRYNEQFF. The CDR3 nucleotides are TGTGCCAGCCATCGGGAGGGCCGGTACAATGAGCAGTTCTTC.

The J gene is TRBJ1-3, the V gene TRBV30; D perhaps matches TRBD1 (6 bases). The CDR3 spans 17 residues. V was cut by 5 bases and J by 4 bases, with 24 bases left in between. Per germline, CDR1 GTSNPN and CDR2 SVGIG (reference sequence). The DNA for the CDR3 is TGTGCCTGGTTGGATGTGACAGGTGTAACAGGCGGAAACACCATATATTTT. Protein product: CAWLDVTGVTGGNTIYF.

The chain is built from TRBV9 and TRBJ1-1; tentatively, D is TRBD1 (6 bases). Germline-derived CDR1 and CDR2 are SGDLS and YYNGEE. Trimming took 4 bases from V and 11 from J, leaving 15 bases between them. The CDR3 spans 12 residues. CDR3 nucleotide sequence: TGTGCCAGCAGCCCGGGGGGCTACAGGGCTTTCTTT. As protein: CASSPGGYRAFF.

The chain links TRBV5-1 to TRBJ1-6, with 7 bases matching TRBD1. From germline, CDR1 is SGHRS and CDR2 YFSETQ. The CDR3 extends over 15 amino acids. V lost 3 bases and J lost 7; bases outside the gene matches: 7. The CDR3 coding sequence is TGCGCCAGCAGCTACGACAGGGCGAGGAATTCACCCCTCCACTTT. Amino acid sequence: CASSYDRARNSPLHF.